What follows are 14 T cell receptor beta chains derived from one specimen sequenced in a study of blood T cells in healthy people across ages. The use of a sample-barcoded 5' primer and a J-beta primer mix characterized a second PCR of roughly 7 to 12 cycles. TCRdb passed the 5' RACE reads through MiXCR, listing each CDR3 protein once. The sample yields 1.4 million or so distinct CDR3 sequences, 35% to 45% seen once. The sequencing input was blood. The receptor source for this set is a woman between 18 and 30 years old in good health.

This clonotype was counted a few times. This rearrangement joins TRBV27 to TRBJ2-5, with 7 nucleotides matching TRBD2. V shed 1 base and J 5 bases; nucleotides not matched to a gene: 7. The germline V gene has CDR1 MNHEY and CDR2 SMNVEV (reference sequence). CDR3 length: 15 amino acids. DNA of the CDR3: TGTGCCAGCAGTTTATGGGCCGGGAGGTTGGAGACCCAGTACTTC. Its translation: CASSLWAGRLETQYF.

This clonotype was counted at least ten times. This sequence joins TRBV20-1 and TRBJ1-5, with a weak D call TRBD1 (6 bases). This CDR3 contains 16 residues. Deletions cut 6 bases from V and 7 bases from J, with 25 bases between. Germline V gene data show CDR1 as DFQATT and CDR2 as SNEGSKA (reference sequence). The CDR3 protein is CSALWGGASRGQPQHF. CDR3 in DNA: TGCAGTGCCCTGTGGGGGGGCGCTTCAAGAGGCCAGCCCCAGCATTTT.

The chain has TRBV7-9 and TRBJ2-1; tentative D call: TRBD1 (6 bases). The CDR3 runs to 13 residues. Germline V gene sequence: CDR1 SEHNR, CDR2 FQNEAQ (reference sequence). V gave up 9 bases and J gave up 5 bases, with 14 bases separating them. The CDR3 coding sequence is TGTGCCAGTACCCTGACAGGAGACAATGAGCAGTTCTTC. The encoded protein is CASTLTGDNEQFF.

The genes are TRBV11-2 and TRBJ2-1; the D gene could be TRBD1 or TRBD2 (5 bases each). The CDR3 sequence is 14 residues long. Germline CDR1 reads SGHAT; CDR2 reads FQNNGV. Trimming took off 6 bases at V and 5 bases at J, with 14 bases between the two ends. CDR3 sequence reads: CASRGTSPDNEQFF. CDR3 nucleotide sequence: TGTGCCAGCAGGGGGACCTCCCCTGACAATGAGCAGTTCTTC.

V is TRBV18 and J is TRBJ2-1; the match to TRBD1 covers 10 bases. Germline-derived CDR1 and CDR2 are KGHSH and LQKENI. The V and J ends lost 5 bases and 6 bases, in that order; junction bases with no gene match: 7. CDR3 size: 15 residues. CDR3 coding DNA: TGTGCCAGCTCATTCCGACAGGGGGCGATCAATGAGCAGTTCTTC. Its protein is CASSFRQGAINEQFF. The full variable domain, its missing parts supplied by reference TRBV18 and TRBJ2-1, is NAGVMQNPRHLVRRRGQEARLRCSPMKGHSHVYWYRQLPEEGLKFMVYLQKENIIDESGMPKERFSAEFPKEGPSILRIQQVVRGDSAAYFCASSFRQGAINEQFFGPGTRLTVL.

This clonotype was found a few times. The rearrangement joins TRBV28 to TRBJ2-3, with D possibly being TRBD2 (5 bases). The germline CDR1 and CDR2 sequences are MDHEN and SYDVKM. The CDR3 spans 14 residues. Trimming pared 5 bases from V and 4 bases from J, leaving 13 bases between. The CDR3 DNA is TGTGCCAGCAGTCGTGTGGGAGTCCCAGATACGCAGTATTTT. This sequence encodes CASSRVGVPDTQYF. The full variable domain, in which reference TRBV28 and TRBJ2-3 provide the parts outside the CDR3, is DVKVTQSSRYLVKRTGEKVFLECVQDMDHENMFWYRQDPGLGLRLIYFSYDVKMKEKGDIPEGYSVSREKKERFSLILESASTNQTSMYLCASSRVGVPDTQYFGPGTRLTVL.

The chain is built from TRBV10-3 and TRBJ2-7, with unresolved D. Trimming stripped 3 bases from V and 3 bases from J, with 3 bases between. Germline V lookup: CDR1 ENHRY, CDR2 SYGVKD. The CDR3 covers 11 residues. Here the CDR3 reads CAISDYYEQYF. The CDR3 region has the DNA TGTGCCATCAGTGACTACTACGAGCAGTACTTC.

The V and J genes are TRBV24-1 and TRBJ2-6; D might be TRBD1 or TRBD2, each matching 5 bases. The CDR3 covers 16 residues. Germline V gives CDR1 KGHDR, CDR2 SFDVKD. Trimming took 4 bases from V and 6 from J, leaving 15 bases between them. The CDR3 bases are TGTGCCACCAGTGACTCCACCGGGACGTTGGCCAACGTCCTGACTTTC. Translated, it gives CATSDSTGTLANVLTF.

The chain joins TRBV14 to TRBJ2-3, with a tentative D call TRBD2 (5 bases). The CDR3 consists of 16 residues. Looked up from germline, CDR1 is SGHDN and CDR2 is FVKESK. Trimming left V 1 base short and J 2 bases short, with 13 bases between. CDR3 sequence (DNA): TGTGCCAGCAGCCAAGTGGACCGGGGATTCACAGATACGCAGTATTTT. As protein: CASSQVDRGFTDTQYF.

V usage is TRBV7-6 and J usage is TRBJ2-7; the D is unclear. The CDR3 is made up of 18 amino acids. Germline V CDR1 and CDR2: SGHVS, FNYEAQ. Trimming took 0 bases from V and 6 from J, leaving 24 bases between them. CDR3 protein: CASSLAPPHGVSSREQYF. The CDR3 DNA reads as TGTGCCAGCAGCTTAGCCCCCCCGCACGGAGTCAGTTCACGCGAGCAGTACTTC. The whole variable domain, remainder taken from reference TRBV7-6 and TRBJ2-7, is GAGVSQSPRYKVTKRGQDVALRCDPISGHVSLYWYRQALGQGPEFLTYFNYEAQQDKSGLPNDRFSAERPEGSISTLTIQRTEQRDSAMYRCASSLAPPHGVSSREQYFGPGTRLTVT.

This clonotype has at least ten counts. The V gene is TRBV25-1, the J gene TRBJ2-1; 10 nucleotides match TRBD2. V was pared by 6 bases and J by 1 base, with 3 bases of the junction left unmatched. The germline V gene has CDR1 MGHDK and CDR2 SYGVNS. This CDR3 contains 15 residues. The chain's CDR3 is CASRELAGSYNEQFF. CDR3 in DNA: TGTGCCAGCAGAGAACTAGCGGGGTCCTACAATGAGCAGTTCTTC.

V gene TRBV12-3 or TRBV12-4 combines with J gene TRBJ2-2; D is unresolved. The CDR3 length is 17 residues. The V gene lost 1 base and the J gene lost 2 bases, with 14 bases spanning the gap. CDR3 residues: CASSLDRATPNTGELFF. In nucleotides, the CDR3 is TGTGCCAGCAGTTTAGACCGGGCGACCCCAAACACCGGGGAGCTGTTTTTT.

The CDR3 DNA reads as TGCAGTGCTAGAGTCTCGGGACCTGGTAATTCACCCCTCCACTTT. As protein: CSARVSGPGNSPLHF. V and J are TRBV20-1 and TRBJ1-6, with a weak D call TRBD1 (5 bases). CDR1 DFQATT and CDR2 SNEGSKA come from the germline V gene (reference sequence). The CDR3 spans 15 residues. V lost 1 base, J lost 6 bases, and 13 bases lay in between.

CDR3 sequence reads: CASSTYSGANVLTF. The CDR3 bases are TGTGCCAGCAGCACCTACTCTGGGGCCAACGTCCTGACTTTC. This rearrangement joins TRBV9 to TRBJ2-6; D uncertain. V lost 4 bases to trimming and J lost 0 bases, with 5 bases between them. Germline V CDR1 and CDR2: SGDLS, YYNGEE. The CDR3 totals 14 residues.